The following is a TCR beta chain sequence with its context. These data originate in a study of blood T cell repertoires in COVID-19. At the level of the study: T cells, B-cell-depleted T cells, or PBMCs supplied cDNA or gDNA.

Enrolled during active infection, Seattle patients were then followed longitudinally. How the authors handled the data: Estimated nucleated cell counts came from reference gene primer amplification. TCRdb's copy holds only in-frame clones and misses some; the assay was immunoSEQ multiplex PCR. V and J calls and clone size are given by that table; D and trimming were obtained from the DNA. The repertoire holds fewer than 300,000 clones, with 75% to 95% as singletons. Trimming removed 8 bases at V and 0 bases at J, with 16 bases between. The CDR3 is 16 amino acids. CDR1 is KGHSH, CDR2 LQKENI, per germline.

Sequencing was done on a sample of peripheral blood. The receptor was isolated from a person under 35 with COVID-19, enrolled during active disease. The chain couples TRBV18 to TRBJ2-2; D may be TRBD2 (6 bases). The CDR3 protein is CASTAPGLPNTGELFF. CDR3 DNA: TGTGCCAGCACAGCACCGGGACTCCCGAACACCGGGGAGCTGTTTTTT.